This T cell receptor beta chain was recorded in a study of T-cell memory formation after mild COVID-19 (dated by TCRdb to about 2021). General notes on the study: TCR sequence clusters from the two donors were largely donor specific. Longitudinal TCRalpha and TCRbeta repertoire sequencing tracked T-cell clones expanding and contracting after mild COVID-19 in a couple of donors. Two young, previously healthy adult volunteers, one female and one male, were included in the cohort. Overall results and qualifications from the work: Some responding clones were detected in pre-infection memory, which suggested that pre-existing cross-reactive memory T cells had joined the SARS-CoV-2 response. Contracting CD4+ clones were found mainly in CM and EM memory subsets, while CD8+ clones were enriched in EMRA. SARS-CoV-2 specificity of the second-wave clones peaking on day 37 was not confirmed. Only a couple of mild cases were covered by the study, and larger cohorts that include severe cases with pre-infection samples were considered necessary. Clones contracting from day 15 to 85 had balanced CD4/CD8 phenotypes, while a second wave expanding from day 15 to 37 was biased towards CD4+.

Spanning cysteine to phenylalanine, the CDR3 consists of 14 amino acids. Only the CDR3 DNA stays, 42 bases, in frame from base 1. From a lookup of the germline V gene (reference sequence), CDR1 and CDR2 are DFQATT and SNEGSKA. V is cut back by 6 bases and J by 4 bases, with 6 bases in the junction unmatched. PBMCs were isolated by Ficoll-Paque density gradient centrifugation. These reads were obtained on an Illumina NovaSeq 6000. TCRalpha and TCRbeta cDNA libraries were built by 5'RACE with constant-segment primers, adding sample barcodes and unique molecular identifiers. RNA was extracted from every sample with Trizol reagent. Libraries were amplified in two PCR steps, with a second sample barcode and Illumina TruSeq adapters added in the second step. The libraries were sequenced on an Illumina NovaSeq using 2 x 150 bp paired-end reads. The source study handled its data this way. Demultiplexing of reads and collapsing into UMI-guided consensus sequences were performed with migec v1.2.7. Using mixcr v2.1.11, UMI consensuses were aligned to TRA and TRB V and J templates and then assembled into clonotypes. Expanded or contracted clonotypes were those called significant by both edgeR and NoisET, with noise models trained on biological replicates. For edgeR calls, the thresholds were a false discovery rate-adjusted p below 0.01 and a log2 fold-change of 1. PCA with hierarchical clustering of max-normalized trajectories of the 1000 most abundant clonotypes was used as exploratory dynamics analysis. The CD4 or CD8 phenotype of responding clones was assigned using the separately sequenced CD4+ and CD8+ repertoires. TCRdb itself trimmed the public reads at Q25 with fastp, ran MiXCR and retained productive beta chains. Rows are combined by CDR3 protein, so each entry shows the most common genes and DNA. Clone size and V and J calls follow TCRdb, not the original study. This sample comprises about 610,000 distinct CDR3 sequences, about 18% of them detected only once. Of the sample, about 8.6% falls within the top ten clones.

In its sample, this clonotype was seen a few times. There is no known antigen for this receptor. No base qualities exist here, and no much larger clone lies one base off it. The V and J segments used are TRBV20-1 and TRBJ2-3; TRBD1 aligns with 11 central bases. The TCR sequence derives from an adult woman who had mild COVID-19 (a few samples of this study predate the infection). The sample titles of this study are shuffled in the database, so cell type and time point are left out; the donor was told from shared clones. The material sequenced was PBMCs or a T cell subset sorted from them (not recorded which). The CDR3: CSAARDRGADTQYF. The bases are TGCAGTGCAGCCCGGGACAGGGGGGCAGATACGCAGTATTTT.